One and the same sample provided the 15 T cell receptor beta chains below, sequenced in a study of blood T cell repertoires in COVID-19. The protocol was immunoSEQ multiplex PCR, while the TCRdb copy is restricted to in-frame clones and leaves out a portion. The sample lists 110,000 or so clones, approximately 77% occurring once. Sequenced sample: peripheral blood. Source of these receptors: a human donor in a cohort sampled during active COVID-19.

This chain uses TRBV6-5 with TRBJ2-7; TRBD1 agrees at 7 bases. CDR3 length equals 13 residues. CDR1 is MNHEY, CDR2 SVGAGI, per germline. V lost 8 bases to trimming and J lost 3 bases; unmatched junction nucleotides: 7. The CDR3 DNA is TGTGCCAGCGGCCCGACAGGGTACTACGAGCAGTACTTC. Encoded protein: CASGPTGYYEQYF.

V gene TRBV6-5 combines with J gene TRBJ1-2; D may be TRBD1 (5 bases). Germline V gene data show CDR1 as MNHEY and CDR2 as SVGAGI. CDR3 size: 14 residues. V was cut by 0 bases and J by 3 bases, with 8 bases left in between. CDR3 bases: TGTGCCAGCAGTTACTCCGGGGGGGACTATGGCTACACCTTC. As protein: CASSYSGGDYGYTF.

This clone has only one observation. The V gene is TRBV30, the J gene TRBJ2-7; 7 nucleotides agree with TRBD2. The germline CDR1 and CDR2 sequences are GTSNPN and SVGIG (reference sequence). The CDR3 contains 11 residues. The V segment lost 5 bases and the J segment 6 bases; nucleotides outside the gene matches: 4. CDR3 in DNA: TGTGCCTGGCGGGGAGGGCTCGAGCAGTACTTC. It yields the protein CAWRGGLEQYF. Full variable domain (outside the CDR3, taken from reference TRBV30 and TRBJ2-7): SQTIHQWPATLVQPVGSPLSLECTVEGTSNPNLYWYRQAAGRGLQLLFYSVGIGQISSEVPQNLSASRPQDRQFILSSKKLLLSDSGFYLCAWRGGLEQYFGPGTRLTVT.

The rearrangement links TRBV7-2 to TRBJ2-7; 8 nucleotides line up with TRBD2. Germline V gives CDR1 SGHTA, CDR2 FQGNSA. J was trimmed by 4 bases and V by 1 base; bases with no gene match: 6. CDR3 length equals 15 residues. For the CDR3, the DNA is TGTGCCAGCAGCTTAGTTCCCAGCGGGGGTTACGAGCAGTACTTC. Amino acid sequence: CASSLVPSGGYEQYF.

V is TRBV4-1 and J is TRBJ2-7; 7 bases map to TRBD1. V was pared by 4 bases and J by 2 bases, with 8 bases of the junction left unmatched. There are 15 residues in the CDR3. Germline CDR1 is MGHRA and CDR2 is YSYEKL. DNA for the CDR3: TGCGCCAGCAGCCCTAGACAGGGTGGACCCTACGAGCAGTACTTC. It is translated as CASSPRQGGPYEQYF.

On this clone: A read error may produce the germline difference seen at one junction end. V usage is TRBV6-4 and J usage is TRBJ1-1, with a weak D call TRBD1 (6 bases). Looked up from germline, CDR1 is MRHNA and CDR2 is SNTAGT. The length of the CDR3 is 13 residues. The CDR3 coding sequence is TGTGCCAGCAGTGCCCGACGGGACACCGAAGCTTTCTTT. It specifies CASSARRDTEAFF.

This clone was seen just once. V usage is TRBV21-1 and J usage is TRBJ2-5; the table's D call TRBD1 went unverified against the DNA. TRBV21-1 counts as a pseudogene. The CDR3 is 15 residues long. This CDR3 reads CASSISDRVLETQYF. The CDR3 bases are TGTGCCAGCAGCATTTCTGACAGGGTTTTGGAGACCCAGTACTTC.

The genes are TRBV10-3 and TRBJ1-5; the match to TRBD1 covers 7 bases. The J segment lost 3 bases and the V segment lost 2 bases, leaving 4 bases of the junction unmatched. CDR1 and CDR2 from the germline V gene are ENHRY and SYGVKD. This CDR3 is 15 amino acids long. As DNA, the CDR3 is TGTGCCATCAGTGAGACGGGACAGACCAATCAGCCCCAGCATTTT. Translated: CAISETGQTNQPQHF.

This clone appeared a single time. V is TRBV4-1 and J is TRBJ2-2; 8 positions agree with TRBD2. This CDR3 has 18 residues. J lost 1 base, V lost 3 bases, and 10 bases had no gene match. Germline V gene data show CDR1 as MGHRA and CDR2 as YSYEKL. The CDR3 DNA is TGCGCCAGCAGCCAGCAGGCCGCGGGGGGCTTGAACACCGGGGAGCTGTTTTTT. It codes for CASSQQAAGGLNTGELFF.

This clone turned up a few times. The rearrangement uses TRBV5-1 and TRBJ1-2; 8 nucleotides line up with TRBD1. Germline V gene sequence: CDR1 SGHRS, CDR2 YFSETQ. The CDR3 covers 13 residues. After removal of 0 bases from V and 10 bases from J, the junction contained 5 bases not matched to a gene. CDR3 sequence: CASSLDQGAHYTF. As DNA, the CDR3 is TGCGCCAGCAGCTTGGACCAGGGGGCGCACTACACCTTC.

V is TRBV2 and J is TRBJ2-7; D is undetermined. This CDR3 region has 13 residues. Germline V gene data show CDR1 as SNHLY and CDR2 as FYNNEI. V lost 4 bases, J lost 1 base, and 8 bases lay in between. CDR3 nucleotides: TGTGCCAGCAGTGGAGGTCAGTCCTACGAGCAGTACTTC. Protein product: CASSGGQSYEQYF.

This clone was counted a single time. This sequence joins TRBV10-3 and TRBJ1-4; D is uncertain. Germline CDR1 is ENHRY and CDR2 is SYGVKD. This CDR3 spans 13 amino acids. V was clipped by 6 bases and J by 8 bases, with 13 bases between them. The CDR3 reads CAIRIGVGEKLFF. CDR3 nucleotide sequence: TGTGCCATCAGGATCGGGGTGGGGGAAAAACTGTTTTTT.

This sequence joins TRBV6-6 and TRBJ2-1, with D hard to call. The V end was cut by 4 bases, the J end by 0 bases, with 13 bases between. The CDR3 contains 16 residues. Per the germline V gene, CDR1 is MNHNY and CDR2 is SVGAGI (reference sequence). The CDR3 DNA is TGTGCCAGCAGTTTACGACTGGTAAGCTCCTACAATGAGCAGTTCTTC. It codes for CASSLRLVSSYNEQFF.

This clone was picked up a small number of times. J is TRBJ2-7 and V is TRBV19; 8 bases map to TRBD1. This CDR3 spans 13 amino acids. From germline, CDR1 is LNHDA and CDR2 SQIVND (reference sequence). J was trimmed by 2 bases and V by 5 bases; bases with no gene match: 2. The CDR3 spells CASSVTGAYEQYF. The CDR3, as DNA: TGTGCCAGTAGTGTGACAGGGGCCTACGAGCAGTACTTC.

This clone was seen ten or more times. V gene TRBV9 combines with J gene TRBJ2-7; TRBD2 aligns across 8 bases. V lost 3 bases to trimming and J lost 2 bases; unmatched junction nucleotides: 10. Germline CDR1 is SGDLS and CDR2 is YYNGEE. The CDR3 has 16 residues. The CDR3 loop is CASSALGGDAPYEQYF. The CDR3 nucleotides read TGTGCCAGCAGCGCTCTCGGGGGGGACGCACCCTACGAGCAGTACTTC.